These 8 T cell receptor beta chains were all obtained from the same sample, sequenced in a study of shared clonotypes between healthy human individuals. Only in-frame clones appear in the TCRdb table, and some are missing; sequencing was by immunoSEQ multiplex PCR. Of approximately 2.1 million clones listed, just over 90% are singletons. Sequenced material: naive CD4+ T cells from PBMCs. As to subset: CD45RA+ positively selected. The receptors derive from a man aged 18 to 30 in good health. Some clones in this sample may be carry-over from other donors' samples.

The rearrangement joins TRBV28 to TRBJ2-1; the D gene is possibly TRBD2 (5 bases). CDR1 and CDR2 from the germline V gene are MDHEN and SYDVKM. The CDR3 has 14 amino acids. Trimming stripped 2 bases from V and 6 bases from J, with 11 bases between. The CDR3 loop reads CASSLNLRGNEQFF. DNA for the CDR3: TGTGCCAGCAGTTTAAACCTCCGGGGCAATGAGCAGTTCTTC.

This chain's CDR3 is CASSFRASGESYNEQFF. CDR3 DNA sequence: TGTGCCAGCAGCTTTCGGGCTAGCGGGGAGTCCTACAATGAGCAGTTCTTC. The chain has TRBV7-2 and TRBJ2-1, with 9 bases that match TRBD2. The CDR3 spans 17 residues. Germline loops: CDR1 SGHTA, CDR2 FQGNSA. Trimming removed 3 bases from V and 1 base from J; junction bases left unmatched: 7.

The chain recombines TRBV7-3 with TRBJ2-2, with D possibly being TRBD2 (6 bases). V was clipped by 6 bases and J by 4 bases, with 12 bases between them. The length of the CDR3 is 14 residues. CDR1 and CDR2 from the germline V gene are SGHTA and FQGTGA. Here the CDR3 DNA reads TGTGCCAGCAGTCCGGGACTCACCACCGGGGAGCTGTTTTTT. Translating gives CASSPGLTTGELFF.

The chain carries TRBV2 and TRBJ2-1, with 7 bases lining up with TRBD2. Trimming at V came to 7 bases and at J to 0 bases, leaving 9 bases not matched to a gene. The germline V gene has CDR1 SNHLY and CDR2 FYNNEI. The CDR3 contains 16 residues. The CDR3 spells CASKLLGGSSYNEQFF. The CDR3 DNA is TGTGCCAGCAAACTACTCGGCGGGAGCTCCTACAATGAGCAGTTCTTC.

V is TRBV2 and J is TRBJ1-1; D is uncertain. Trimming left V 11 bases short and J 1 base short, with 8 bases between. Per germline, CDR1 SNHLY and CDR2 FYNNEI. CDR3 length: 11 amino acids. The CDR3 is CADKGNTEAFF. In nucleotides, the CDR3 is TGTGCCGATAAAGGGAACACTGAAGCTTTCTTT.

This chain joins TRBV18 and TRBJ2-1; possible D gene TRBD2, 6 bases. Trimming removed 2 bases from V and 3 bases from J, with 8 bases in between. Germline V gene data show CDR1 as KGHSH and CDR2 as LQKENI. The length of the CDR3 is 14 residues. The CDR3 reads CASSPAGIYNEQFF. In nucleotides, the CDR3 is TGTGCCAGCTCACCAGCGGGGATCTACAATGAGCAGTTCTTC.

This clone was detected a few times. The chain employs TRBV5-1 and TRBJ1-1, with D perhaps matching TRBD1 (5 bases). V was shortened by 3 bases and J by 4 bases, with 13 bases between the two germline ends. This CDR3 has 14 residues. Germline loops: CDR1 SGHRS, CDR2 YFSETQ. CDR3 in DNA: TGCGCCAGCAGCTCGGGACTGGAGGGCACTGAAGCTTTCTTT. This gives the protein CASSSGLEGTEAFF.

This rearrangement joins TRBV7-6 to TRBJ2-2; tentatively, D is TRBD1 (5 bases). The V end was cut by 5 bases, the J end by 0 bases, with 7 bases between. Germline V gene data show CDR1 as SGHVS and CDR2 as FNYEAQ. There are 14 residues in the CDR3. CDR3 coding DNA: TGTGCCAGCAGCGGACACCCGAACACCGGGGAGCTGTTTTTT. Translating it yields CASSGHPNTGELFF.